A selection of T cell receptor beta chains follows, all from one sample in a study of B cell selection in AIRE deficiency. Using immunoSEQ multiplex PCR, the repertoire was profiled, and TCRdb retains in-frame clones only, with some absent. The sample lists about 27,000 clones; over 95% were seen once. The sequenced sample consisted of CD4+CD127+ conventional T cells sorted from PBMCs. All receptors derive from a human donor in good health. Each CDR3 is given without its conserved first and last residue.

V gene: TRBV6-5
CDR3 length: 12
CDR3 protein: ASKTGGGFDEAF

V gene: TRBV23-1
CDR3 length: 16
CDR3 protein: AVTTGGQRSFSIYEQY

V gene: TRBV7-8
CDR3 length: 13
CDR3 protein: ASRPLGDARNEQF

V gene: TRBV6-5
CDR3 length: 11
CDR3 protein: ATAYSSSYEQY

V gene: TRBV18
CDR3 length: 10
CDR3 protein: ASSPDRVEQY

V gene: TRBV4-1
CDR3 length: 13
CDR3 protein: ASSLRNRDRVGYT

V gene: TRBV6-5
CDR3 length: 14
CDR3 protein: ASSYDEAGGPETQY

V gene: TRBV5-4
CDR3 length: 14
CDR3 protein: ASSLGGQGSYNEQF

V gene: TRBV10-1
CDR3 length: 11
CDR3 protein: ASSGHADTEAF

V gene: TRBV15
CDR3 length: 13
CDR3 protein: ATSRDRGADYGYT

V gene: TRBV5-1
CDR3 length: 12
CDR3 protein: ASSLAPGSDEQY

V gene: TRBV11-3
CDR3 length: 12
CDR3 protein: ASSLDGIRGTLF

V gene: TRBV19
CDR3 length: 8
CDR3 protein: ASSQYGYT

V gene: TRBV7-8
CDR3 length: 12
CDR3 protein: ASSLATDRDEQF

V gene: TRBV29-1
CDR3 length: 11
CDR3 protein: SFQATYNSPLH

V gene: TRBV5-4
CDR3 length: 11
CDR3 protein: ASSLESGNTIY

V gene: TRBV18
CDR3 length: 11
CDR3 protein: ASSPGPREGYT

V gene: TRBV21-1
CDR3 length: 11
CDR3 protein: ASVTDRVYEQY

V gene: TRBV2
CDR3 length: 13
CDR3 protein: ASSEGLLSGQEAF

V gene: TRBV7-2
CDR3 length: 12
CDR3 protein: ASSLSLQGTEAF

V gene: TRBV2
CDR3 length: 10
CDR3 protein: ASSLLSVEQY

V gene: TRBV11-1
CDR3 length: 14
CDR3 protein: ASSLYAWGGSTEAF

V gene: TRBV9
CDR3 length: 15
CDR3 protein: ASSVSPGYSSYNEQF

V gene: TRBV5-1
CDR3 length: 9
CDR3 protein: ASSFAETQY

V gene: TRBV4-2
CDR3 length: 14
CDR3 protein: ASSAGLAGVSNIQY

V gene: TRBV9
CDR3 length: 14
CDR3 protein: ASSVFGQGSNSPLH

V gene: TRBV18
CDR3 length: 14
CDR3 protein: ASSKDFPGPIAGYT

V gene: TRBV27
CDR3 length: 13
CDR3 protein: ASSQGGIQNTEAF

V gene: TRBV2
CDR3 length: 17
CDR3 protein: ASSEAGGQGGVAKNIQY

V gene: TRBV2
CDR3 length: 13
CDR3 protein: ASIRQGRVADTQY

V gene: TRBV7-9
CDR3 length: 12
CDR3 protein: ASSLAGTEYEQY

V gene: TRBV28
CDR3 length: 10
CDR3 protein: ASRGRLTEAF

V gene: TRBV11-2
CDR3 length: 13
CDR3 protein: ASSFATSAHNEQF

V gene: TRBV4-1
CDR3 length: 13
CDR3 protein: ASSQGGTGFYGYT

V gene: TRBV7-2
CDR3 length: 11
CDR3 protein: ASSPQGGDIQY

V gene: TRBV5-1
CDR3 length: 13
CDR3 protein: ASSLGDRFQETQY

V gene: TRBV6-5
CDR3 length: 11
CDR3 protein: ASSYSQGYGYT

V gene: TRBV5-4
CDR3 length: 14
CDR3 protein: ASSLATAPNTGELF

V gene: TRBV14
CDR3 length: 13
CDR3 protein: ASSQELATGRAQY

V gene: TRBV9
CDR3 length: 11
CDR3 protein: ASSAFVVDGYT

V gene: TRBV5-4
CDR3 length: 13
CDR3 protein: ASSVPQGTQETQY

V gene: TRBV6-4
CDR3 length: 13
CDR3 protein: ASSGLAGPYNEQF

V gene: TRBV4-2
CDR3 length: 14
CDR3 protein: ASSQDLGQGIYEQY

V gene: TRBV11-1
CDR3 length: 13
CDR3 protein: ASSSPTRDSNVQY